These 24 T cell receptor beta chains share one sample of origin, sequenced in a study of shared clonotypes between healthy human individuals. Clones were sequenced by immunoSEQ multiplex PCR, and TCRdb holds only the in-frame ones, with some missing. The repertoire holds about 2.4 million clones, around 94% seen once, with about 0.13% in the top ten. Sequenced sample: naive CD4+ T cells sorted from blood. Subset denoted: CD45RA+ positively selected. The receptors here all came from a young man in good health.

In the case of this clone: This specimen includes other DNA sequences encoding the same CDR3. This chain links TRBV20-1 with TRBJ2-7; no clear D gene. Trimming removed 1 base from V and 5 bases from J, with 6 bases in between. Per the germline V gene, CDR1 is DFQATT and CDR2 is SNEGSKA (reference sequence). There are 11 residues in the CDR3. In DNA form, the CDR3 reads TGCAGTGCTAGAGGTGCGAACGAGCAGTACTTC. Translation gives CSARGANEQYF.

The chain is built from TRBV18 and TRBJ2-7; a possible D gene is TRBD2 (6 bases). Germline CDR1 is KGHSH and CDR2 is LQKENI. Trimming shortened V by 6 bases and J by 7 bases, and 22 bases separated the two germline ends. The CDR3 is made up of 15 amino acids. The CDR3 region has the DNA TGTGCCAGCTCCTCCGGGGCTGGGGGACTTTGGGAGCAGTACTTC. This encodes CASSSGAGGLWEQYF.

The CDR3 loop is CASSEKGGWEKLFF. The CDR3 DNA reads TGTGCCAGCAGTGAAAAAGGGGGCTGGGAAAAACTGTTTTTT. The chain carries TRBV2 and TRBJ1-4; 7 bases map to TRBD1. The CDR3 runs to 14 residues. The V gene end was trimmed by 2 bases and the J gene end by 8 bases; junction bases not matched to a gene: 5. CDR1 is SNHLY and CDR2 is FYNNEI in the germline V gene.

The rearrangement links TRBV6-6 to TRBJ2-1, with 11 bases lining up with TRBD2. The germline CDR1 and CDR2 sequences are MNHNY and SVGAGI (reference sequence). This CDR3 region has 15 residues. Trimming removed 6 bases from V and 4 bases from J; junction bases left unmatched: 5. DNA for the CDR3: TGTGCCAGCAGAATAGCGGGAGGGGTATACAATGAGCAGTTCTTC. This gives the protein CASRIAGGVYNEQFF.

This clone was detected only once. This sequence joins TRBV19 and TRBJ2-3; D could derive from TRBD1 or TRBD2 (5 bases each). Trimming removed 5 bases at V and 1 base at J, with 7 bases between. This CDR3 spans 13 amino acids. Germline-derived CDR1 and CDR2 are LNHDA and SQIVND (reference sequence). CDR3 region: CASSPGRTDTQYF. CDR3 sequence (DNA): TGTGCCAGTAGTCCGGGACGCACAGATACGCAGTATTTT.

This clone was picked up one time. The chain has TRBV6-6 and TRBJ1-1; D remains unclear. Trimming pared 8 bases from V and 2 bases from J, leaving 9 bases between. From germline, CDR1 is MNHNY and CDR2 SVGAGI (reference sequence). CDR3 length equals 12 residues. CDR3 sequence reads: CASSFLNTEAFF. The CDR3, as DNA: TGTGCCAGCTCCTTTCTCAACACTGAAGCTTTCTTT.

The J gene is TRBJ2-7, the V gene TRBV5-4; D unresolved. Germline CDR1 reads SGHNT; CDR2 reads YYREEE (reference sequence). The CDR3 totals 12 residues. Trimming removed 3 bases from V and 5 bases from J, with 9 bases in between. The CDR3 DNA is TGTGCCAGCAGCTCCTTTGAAGACGAGCAGTACTTC. Translation gives CASSSFEDEQYF.

V gene TRBV6-5 combines with J gene TRBJ2-1, with D possibly matching TRBD1 (5 bases). CDR3 length: 12 residues. CDR1 and CDR2 from the germline V gene are MNHEY and SVGAGI. V lost 6 bases, J lost 7 bases, and 10 bases lay in between. The CDR3 DNA reads as TGTGCCAGCAGCCTAGACAGAAATGAGCAGTTCTTC. Encoded protein: CASSLDRNEQFF.

This clone has just a few counts. The rearrangement links TRBV2 to TRBJ1-1, with 8 bases matching TRBD1. The CDR3 contains 16 residues. Germline values: CDR1 SNHLY, CDR2 FYNNEI. J lost 1 base, V lost 9 bases, and 13 bases had no gene match. In nucleotides, the CDR3 is TGTGCCAGTGTTTCCAGGGGGCGTGAGCGGAACACTGAAGCTTTCTTT. Translation: CASVSRGRERNTEAFF.

The CDR3 DNA sequence: TGTGCAAGTCGCTTAGGCGTCGACAGGGCAAACTACGAGCAGTACTTC. It translates to CASRLGVDRANYEQYF. The rearrangement links TRBV12-2 to TRBJ2-7; the listed D gene, TRBD1, was not tested against the DNA. TRBV12-2 is a pseudogene segment. The CDR3 length is 16 residues.

The chain couples TRBV18 to TRBJ1-3; D possibly corresponds to TRBD1 (5 bases). The CDR3 is 16 amino acids. V lost 3 bases and J lost 4, with 16 bases in between. From germline, CDR1 is KGHSH and CDR2 LQKENI. The CDR3 reads CASSPAMQGNGNTIYF. As DNA, the CDR3 is TGTGCCAGCTCACCTGCAATGCAGGGTAACGGAAACACCATATATTTT.

The chain carries TRBV2 and TRBJ1-1; D may be TRBD1 (5 bases). V gave up 7 bases and J gave up 10 bases, with 13 bases separating them. The CDR3 spans 11 residues. The germline gives CDR1 SNHLY, CDR2 FYNNEI. As DNA, the CDR3 is TGTGCCAGCAAAATAGACAGTGGAGCTTTCTTT. This encodes CASKIDSGAFF.

Turning to this clone: The identical CDR3 is also encoded by other nucleotide sequences in the sample. The V gene is TRBV6-5, the J gene TRBJ1-1; perhaps TRBD1 as D (5 bases). Trimming shortened V by 4 bases and J by 4 bases, and 13 bases separated the two germline ends. The germline CDR1 and CDR2 sequences are MNHEY and SVGAGI. This CDR3 is 14 amino acids long. CDR3 region: CASSSTGRGTEAFF. The DNA of the CDR3 is TGTGCCAGCAGTTCAACAGGCCGCGGCACTGAAGCTTTCTTT.

This chain uses TRBV27 with TRBJ1-2; tentatively, D is TRBD1 (6 bases). Germline-derived CDR1 and CDR2 are MNHEY and SMNVEV (reference sequence). The CDR3 is 14 amino acids. Trimming removed 5 bases from V and 4 bases from J, with 14 bases in between. CDR3 sequence reads: CASSRGQGFYGYTF. The CDR3, as DNA: TGTGCCAGCAGTCGGGGGCAGGGCTTCTATGGCTACACCTTC.

This rearrangement joins TRBV2 to TRBJ2-3; D ambiguous. Trimming pared 2 bases from V and 2 bases from J, leaving 8 bases between. The CDR3 is 14 amino acids. In germline, CDR1 is SNHLY, CDR2 FYNNEI. The CDR3 bases are TGTGCCAGCAGTGAAACCAGGCACACAGATACGCAGTATTTT. It specifies CASSETRHTDTQYF.

As DNA, the CDR3 is TGTGCCAGCAGCTTAGATCTTGGCGGGAGGGTGCGGGATACGCAGTATTTT. Its translation is CASSLDLGGRVRDTQYF. The V call is TRBV11-2, the J call TRBJ2-3; TRBD2 aligns across 9 bases. The CDR3 has 17 amino acids. Germline trimming cut 0 bases from V and 6 bases from J; bases unmatched to any gene: 10. Germline CDR1 SGHAT, CDR2 FQNNGV.

The gene calls are TRBV7-9 and TRBJ2-4; D remains unclear. The CDR3 extends over 18 amino acids. V was cut by 5 bases and J by 0 bases, with 20 bases left in between. Germline-derived CDR1 and CDR2 are SEHNR and FQNEAQ (reference sequence). The DNA for the CDR3 is TGTGCCAGCAGCCCTTACATAGGAGTCGAAGTAGCCAAAAACATTCAGTACTTC. Translation gives CASSPYIGVEVAKNIQYF.

The chain has TRBV7-2 and TRBJ2-1; TRBD1 aligns across 7 bases. CDR3 length: 15 amino acids. The germline V gene encodes CDR1 SGHTA and CDR2 FQGNSA. V trimming: 5 bases; J trimming: 4 bases; junction bases outside the gene matches: 8. The CDR3 here is CASSKTGTVYNEQFF. CDR3 sequence (DNA): TGTGCCAGCAGCAAAACCGGGACAGTATACAATGAGCAGTTCTTC.

This chain connects TRBV5-1 to TRBJ2-2, with a weak D call TRBD1 (5 bases). V lost 0 bases to trimming and J lost 2 bases, with 11 bases between them. In germline, CDR1 is SGHRS, CDR2 YFSETQ. The CDR3 covers 16 residues. This chain's CDR3 is CASSLGQLFNTGELFF. The DNA of the CDR3 is TGCGCCAGCAGCTTGGGACAGCTTTTTAACACCGGGGAGCTGTTTTTT. The full variable domain, completed using reference TRBV5-1 and TRBJ2-2, is KAGVTQTPRYLIKTRGQQVTLSCSPISGHRSVSWYQQTPGQGLQFLFEYFSETQRNKGNFPGRFSGRQFSNSRSEMNVSTLELGDSALYLCASSLGQLFNTGELFFGEGSRLTVL.

This chain joins TRBV7-9 and TRBJ1-3; 7 bases agree with TRBD1. Germline V gives CDR1 SEHNR, CDR2 FQNEAQ (reference sequence). CDR3 length: 14 residues. V gave up 2 bases and J gave up 8 bases; unmatched junction bases: 6. This CDR3 reads CASSLQGVMDTIYF. The CDR3 nucleotides read TGTGCCAGCAGCTTACAGGGGGTGATGGACACCATATATTTT.

This clone was picked up one time. The chain carries TRBV6-1 and TRBJ2-7; no reliable D call. This CDR3 contains 12 residues. V was trimmed by 10 bases and J by 2 bases, leaving 12 bases between them. Germline CDR1 and CDR2: MNHNS and SASEGT. Here the CDR3 reads CATAVRTYEQYF. The CDR3, as DNA: TGTGCCACTGCCGTGCGAACCTACGAGCAGTACTTC.

The chain links TRBV27 to TRBJ1-1, with 7 bases fitting TRBD1. CDR1 is MNHEY and CDR2 is SMNVEV in the germline V gene (reference sequence). The V segment lost 8 bases and the J segment 1 base; nucleotides outside the gene matches: 4. There are 13 residues in the CDR3. The CDR3 protein is CASRDRWNTEAFF. The CDR3 region has the DNA TGTGCCAGCCGGGACAGATGGAACACTGAAGCTTTCTTT.

This clone was counted once. The chain uses TRBV28 and TRBJ1-5, with D hard to call. There are 16 residues in the CDR3. The germline CDR1 and CDR2 sequences are MDHEN and SYDVKM. V lost 2 bases and J lost 0, with 11 bases in between. CDR3 sequence (DNA): TGTGCCAGCAGTTTACGGGAGGGCGGTAGCAATCAGCCCCAGCATTTT. The encoded protein is CASSLREGGSNQPQHF.

The J gene is TRBJ1-1, the V gene TRBV19; tentative D call: TRBD1 (5 bases). The CDR3 loop spans 13 amino acids. Germline CDR1 is LNHDA and CDR2 is SQIVND (reference sequence). Trimming stripped 7 bases from V and 3 bases from J, with 12 bases between. CDR3 region: CASIRDYHTEAFF. DNA of the CDR3: TGTGCCAGTATTCGGGACTACCACACTGAAGCTTTCTTT.